This T cell receptor (beta chain) originates from a study of T-cell memory formation after mild COVID-19. Overall study context: Among the donors, TCR clusters were largely specific to each donor. Overall study results and limits: The main location of contracting CD4+ clones was CM and EM, and that of contracting CD8+ clones was EMRA.

This CDR3 region has 15 residues. The germline CDR1 and CDR2 sequences are SGHTA and FQGTGA. V lost 6 bases and J 5 bases, leaving 19 bases between the germline ends. This clonotype was detected only a few times. The antigen remains undetermined. Researchers used 5'RACE with constant-segment primers to make TCR alpha and TCR beta cDNA libraries that carry sample barcodes and UMIs. TCRdb processed the 5' RACE reads anew with MiXCR; each CDR3 protein has one entry. Altogether about 340,000 distinct CDR3 sequences are present, over 10% being singletons, with the ten largest covering about 21%. This chain uses TRBV7-3 with TRBJ2-5; TRBD1 is a possible D gene (6 bases). This receptor was identified in a man younger than 30 who had mild COVID-19 (a few samples of this study predate the infection). Cell type and time point are not known. The sequenced sample was PBMCs or a T cell subset sorted from them (not recorded which). The chain's CDR3 is CASSPTGTRGETQYF. The CDR3 DNA is TGTGCCAGCAGTCCGACAGGCACCCGTGGGGAGACCCAGTACTTC.